Included here is one T cell receptor (beta chain) sequence, with context. The sample belongs to a study of blood T cell repertoires in COVID-19. Study details: The study drew acute and convalescent COVID-19 samples from the United States, Italy and Spain. Sample material is recorded as cDNA or gDNA derived from T cells, B-cell-depleted T cells, or PBMCs.

The table came from immunoSEQ multiplex PCR; TCRdb's copy has only in-frame clones and leaves some out. The table has approximately 180,000 clones, around 90% seen once; the top ten hold approximately 4%. This sequence originates from a human donor in a cohort sampled during active COVID-19. Sequencing was done on a sample of peripheral blood.

CDR3 residues: CASSEGRVSYNEQFF. CDR3 sequence (DNA): TGTGCCAGCAGTGAAGGACGGGTCTCCTACAATGAGCAGTTCTTC. The rearrangement links TRBV6-1 to TRBJ2-1, with D hard to call. The ends were cut back, 1 base at V and 0 bases at J, with 7 bases in the middle. The CDR3 extends over 15 amino acids. Per the germline V gene, CDR1 is MNHNS and CDR2 is SASEGT.